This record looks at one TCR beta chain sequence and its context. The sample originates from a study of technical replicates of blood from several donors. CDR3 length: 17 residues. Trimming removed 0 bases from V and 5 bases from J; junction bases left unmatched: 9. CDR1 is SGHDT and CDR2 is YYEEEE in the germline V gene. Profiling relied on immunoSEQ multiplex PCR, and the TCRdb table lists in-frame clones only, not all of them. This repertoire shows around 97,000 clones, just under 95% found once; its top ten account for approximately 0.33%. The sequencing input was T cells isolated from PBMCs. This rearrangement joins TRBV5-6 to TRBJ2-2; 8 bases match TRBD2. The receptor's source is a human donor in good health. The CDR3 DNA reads TGTGCCAGCAGCTTGGTTCCTGGCGGGAGGTATACCGGGGAGCTGTTTTTT. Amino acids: CASSLVPGGRYTGELFF.